This T cell receptor beta chain stems from a study of cytomegalovirus exposure and HLA in healthy donors. For the study at large: Earlier sequencing of 150 million to 200 million T cells yielded 120 million or so unique TCR beta sequences. Falling in the Caucasian-associated ancestry cluster were about 83% of approximately 400 genotyped donors.

With 2 bases clipped from V and 1 base from J, the junction kept 2 bases outside the gene matches. The germline CDR1 and CDR2 sequences are SGHDT and YYEEEE. The CDR3 loop spans 14 amino acids. Researchers ran the PCR with 60 Vbeta and 13 Jbeta primers. Sequencing used immunoSEQ multiplex PCR; TCRdb keeps in-frame clones, though not all of them. There are approximately 190,000 clones in the sample; about 80% occur only once, and 13% to 15% lies in the top ten. This receptor was taken from a woman between 25 and 40 years old in good health and CMV-seropositive. The sequencing input was PBMCs. The chain combines TRBV5-6 with TRBJ2-5, with TRBD2 identical over 7 bases. The CDR3 is CASSFRGVQETQYF. The CDR3 DNA reads TGTGCCAGCAGCTTCCGGGGGGTCCAAGAGACCCAGTACTTC.